This TCR beta chain is from a study of early T cells in non-severe SARS-CoV-2 infection. Whole-study context: From unsorted whole blood, bulk RNA was sequenced, and the chains remained unpaired.

This clonotype appeared a few times. Its antigen is undetermined. Whole-study findings and limits: Missing private and CD4 specificities, VDJdb matching favored anti-spike CD8 responses.

Attachment of unique molecular identifiers to individual cDNA molecules was performed. TCRdb analysed the 5' RACE reads with MiXCR anew, one entry per CDR3 protein. The data hold about 59,000 distinct CDR3 sequences, with approximately 13% observed a single time. The CDR3 loop spans 14 amino acids. The V end lost 4 bases, the J end lost 0 bases, and 11 bases lay between the germline ends. Germline CDR1 is SQVTM and CDR2 is ANQGSEA. Input material: whole blood. The sequence derives from an adult who was a healthcare worker with PCR-confirmed SARS-CoV-2 infection or an uninfected control (not recorded which). V is TRBV29-1 and J is TRBJ2-3, with D possibly TRBD2 on 5 matching bases. The CDR3 DNA reads as TGCAGCGTTGGCGAGCGGCTAAGCACAGATACGCAGTATTTT. Translated, it gives CSVGERLSTDTQYF.